These T cell receptor beta chains were read from a single sample in a study of T cell repertoires in cytomegalovirus infection. Their antigens remain unidentified. TCRdb used MiXCR to reprocess the reads, holding one entry per CDR3 protein. Of 45,000 to 60,000 distinct CDR3 sequences detected, around 18% appear once; the ten largest clones hold 60% to 65%. Specimen: CD8+ T cells from cultured PBMCs, collected from culture after CMV antigen stimulation. Source of these receptors: a human donor in good health (CMV status not recorded). Some clones in this sample may be carry-over from other donors' samples. Each CDR3 is given without its conserved first and last residue. A row's size may be missing; if present it is once, few, many or a size class.

V: TRBV28
size: few
CDR3: ASSLTGTAYGYT

V: TRBV28
size: NA
CDR3: ASKSTIRRPILY

V: TRBV6-2/TRBV6-3
size: few
CDR3: ASTNAHEQY

V: TRBV7-2
size: NA
CDR3: ASSLGPPGYNEQF

V: TRBV19
size: NA
CDR3: ASSIASSPTYEQY

V: TRBV7-9
size: NA
CDR3: ASSPGQGLNSQY

V: TRBV6-1
size: NA
CDR3: ASSEAGAYNEQF

V: TRBV7-2
size: NA
CDR3: ASSLAGRGYYNEQF

V: TRBV12-3/TRBV12-4
size: few
CDR3: ASAPGQLYGYT

V: TRBV7-6
size: NA
CDR3: ASSLYREENEKLF

V: TRBV4-1
size: few
CDR3: ASSHRATGELF

V: TRBV4-2
size: NA
CDR3: ASSQGNSGGYEQY

V: TRBV13
size: few
CDR3: ASRGTRDEQY

V: TRBV25-1
size: few
CDR3: ASSDLGAYEQY

V: TRBV28
size: NA
CDR3: ASSFASGAMNTEAF

V: TRBV7-2
size: NA
CDR3: ASSLETAYKSSYNSPLH

V: TRBV7-9
size: NA
CDR3: ASSPAERGGRKTQY

V: TRBV7-8
size: NA
CDR3: ASSQTGEGFGNTIY

V: TRBV6-5
size: NA
CDR3: ASSHLTSGSSYEQY

V: TRBV4-1
size: few
CDR3: ASRDASLGTGELF

V: TRBV7-3
size: NA
CDR3: ASSVGTSGRETQY

V: TRBV19
size: NA
CDR3: ASSFGVFSNQPQH

V: TRBV19
size: NA
CDR3: ASSIVAGAQPQH

V: TRBV10-3
size: NA
CDR3: AISESVAGRFSIQY

V: TRBV7-6
size: few
CDR3: ASSPTRSRSLGEQF

V: TRBV10-3
size: NA
CDR3: AIRDLGLDEQF

V: TRBV15
size: few
CDR3: ATSTRGTVLDTQY

V: TRBV18
size: NA
CDR3: ASSSDRGRTDTQY

V: TRBV27
size: few
CDR3: ASSHIRGSMTYNEQF

V: TRBV6-1
size: NA
CDR3: ASNRVVEETQY

V: TRBV5-6
size: NA
CDR3: ASSLDDYEQY

V: TRBV5-3
size: NA
CDR3: ASSFRSYEQY

V: TRBV6-5
size: NA
CDR3: ASSYGGAQYNEQF

V: TRBV28
size: many
CDR3: ASSLSGTGMAKLF

V: TRBV7-9
size: few
CDR3: ASSLGIDEQY

V: TRBV6-1
size: few
CDR3: ASSEAGISYNSPLH

V: TRBV6-2/TRBV6-3
size: few
CDR3: ASTEKAGVQETQY

V: TRBV4-1
size: NA
CDR3: ASSQDTGFQPQH

V: TRBV27
size: NA
CDR3: ASSLSSGGAVSNEQF

V: TRBV7-9
size: NA
CDR3: ASSYSSGTEAF

V: TRBV11-2
size: NA
CDR3: ASRYPTSGSAGELF

V: TRBV7-8
size: many
CDR3: ASRIGTSGRKGETQY

V: TRBV7-3
size: NA
CDR3: ASSRGPGRDEQF

V: TRBV11-2
size: NA
CDR3: ASSLQDREHEQY

V: TRBV3-1
size: NA
CDR3: ASSQDSGNYNEQF

V: TRBV12-3/TRBV12-4
size: NA
CDR3: ATPNTGELF

V: TRBV7-9
size: few
CDR3: ASSHGTVYEQY

V: TRBV25-1
size: NA
CDR3: ASSDGYEQY

V: TRBV19
size: many
CDR3: ASNGTLEQF

V: TRBV6-6
size: NA
CDR3: ASRMGLAGVPPTYEQY

V: TRBV11-2
size: many
CDR3: ASSLKGQSYEQY

V: TRBV6-5
size: few
CDR3: ASRRLGGQDYGYT

V: TRBV27
size: NA
CDR3: ASSSRQEGPGNTIY

V: TRBV7-3
size: few
CDR3: ASSLNLPPGEQY

V: TRBV10-3
size: NA
CDR3: AISGQGWQY

V: TRBV7-9
size: NA
CDR3: GSSSGQYTNQPQH

V: TRBV4-3
size: NA
CDR3: ASSHRVLSEKLF

V: TRBV27
size: many
CDR3: ASSRGVRVNTEAF

V: TRBV20-1
size: NA
CDR3: SASEWGGARYNEQF

V: TRBV5-6
size: NA
CDR3: ASSSTGDEQF